Detailed here is one T cell receptor beta chain. TCRdb re-called the 5' RACE reads with MiXCR, one entry per CDR3 protein. The table has 300,000 or so distinct CDR3 sequences, roughly 6.8% seen once; the top ten hold 15% to 20%. This sample was included in a study of T cells after yellow fever vaccination. This CDR3 has 16 residues. The V and J ends lost 3 bases and 0 bases respectively, with 12 bases between them. Germline V gene sequence: CDR1 SEHNR, CDR2 FQNEAQ (reference sequence). This receptor was taken from a man between 18 and 29 years old who received the YFV17D yellow fever vaccine. The chain links TRBV7-9 to TRBJ1-5; D call uncertain. Source: PBMCs, taken more than 40 days after the first yellow fever vaccination. In nucleotides, the CDR3 is TGTGCCAGCAGCTTGGTAATCGGAGATAGCAATCAGCCCCAGCATTTT. Its translation: CASSLVIGDSNQPQHF.